This note documents a single T cell receptor beta chain sequence. No cognate antigen has been identified for it. No clone much larger than this one lies a single base away; base qualities are absent. This record belongs to a study of human T cells and chemical hapten exposure listed by TCRdb under 2021. In terms of the full investigation: For sensitization, 2% DPC in acetone was applied to a 2 cm by 2 cm area of upper inner arm skin. Throughout the roughly 25-week study period, patients were also given weekly therapeutic DPC doses on the scalp. Patch tests used Finn chambers with 0.01% DPC on the upper back, scored after 6 days by International Contact Dermatitis Research Group standards. The mostly female patient cohort included alopecia areata with under or over 50% scalp involvement, alopecia totalis and alopecia universalis. The libraries were sequenced as a pool, and the TCR yield per sample differed mostly because of small variations in library volumes within the pool. In alopecia patients, the study followed how the peripheral blood TCR repertoire changed in vivo over primary and secondary sensitization to diphenylcyclopropenone (DPC), a hapten. Blood samples were taken from patients before sensitization (week 0) and then at 2, 6 and about 24 weeks after DPC sensitization. Blood for TCR sequencing was provided by twenty-nine alopecia patients at one to four time points (pre-sensitization, 2, 6 and 24 weeks).

V sheds 5 bases and J sheds 7 bases, leaving 15 bases between their ends. The CDR3 contains 14 residues, cysteine and phenylalanine counted. The entry retains the CDR3 DNA only, 42 bases that are in frame from base 1. CDR1 and CDR2 (SGHDN, FVKESK) derive from the germline V gene. Results the study describes overall, beyond this receptor: After repeated subsampling, the strength of the expansion versus patch-test correlation and the threshold at which it became significant changed. No change with DPC sensitization was found in the number of TCRs above 1 in 1000 frequency, and no evidence of global repertoire structure alterations was found. A positive correlation was found between the number of PT1 expanded TCRs and patch test score, with significance reached at thresholds 8, 16 and 32 but not 4. Alopecia, a presumed autoimmune disease, was present in all patients, so the immune response of the patients might differ from that of healthy individuals. Expanded TCRs formed significantly more large CDR3 similarity clusters than pre-sensitization or healthy control sets, consistent with antigen-driven responses.

The time point label on this specimen signifies: patch test 2, 6 weeks after DPC sensitization. Explained via the paper, the treatment or condition label denotes: therapeutic diphenylcyclopropenone sensitization with weekly scalp DPC. At every patch-test visit, the blood draw took place before the patch test was put on. Patients were considered eligible if aged 18 to 70, diagnosed with alopecia and deemed suitable for DPC therapy, and patients were excluded if pregnant. Total RNA was isolated from unfractionated whole blood collected in Tempus Blood RNA tubes. Libraries were prepared through RACE. TCRdb lists the instrument as NextSeq 500. During library preparation, unique molecular identifiers were attached to individual cDNA molecules so that TCRs could be counted quantitatively and reproducibly. Each blood RNA sample was used to sequence both TCR alpha and TCR beta chains. In the source study's methods: The median number of TCRs per sample was roughly 98,000, ranging from roughly 20,000 to 690,600. V, J and CDR3 annotation of the TCR reads was performed with the Decombinator software suite. For the PS versus PT1 abundance plots, all samples were subsampled to the same number of TCRs (28,000). Expanded TCRs were defined as absent before sensitization and observed at least eight times at the 2-week time point. TCRdb handled the public reads itself, with Q25 trimming in fastp and clone calling in MiXCR, and kept productive beta chains. CDR3 protein duplicates are merged, each entry listing the most common genes and DNA. The V and J calls reflect TCRdb's pipeline rather than the authors' work. The sample table lists 110,000 to 150,000 distinct CDR3 sequences, approximately 10% of them with a count of one. The ten top clones hold approximately 1.3% of the sample.

Recombination connected TRBV14 to TRBJ2-1; the D gene identity is not certain. The sequence came from a woman aged 45 to 65 with alopecia areata. Some clones in this sample may be carry-over from other donors' samples. The sequences come from whole blood, collected in connection with sensitization to the hapten diphenylcyclopropenone (DPC). The CDR3 loop reads CASSSLSPMNEQFF. In nucleotide form, the sequence is TGTGCCAGCAGCTCCCTTTCCCCGATGAATGAGCAGTTCTTC.